One sample yielded the 2 T cell receptor beta chains listed below, sequenced in a study of regulatory T cells in long-lasting Graves disease (dated by TCRdb to about 2021). The library was made by multiplex PCR. The sequencing machine was an Illumina HiSeq 4000. TCR beta libraries were built with iRepertoire HTBI primers and Arm-PCR amplification of CDR3 regions. Starting from the raw public reads, TCRdb applied fastp trimming at Q25, assembled clones with MiXCR and retained in-frame beta chains. Each CDR3 protein gets just one entry, which takes the most common genes and DNA from the rows behind it. The sample table records roughly 400,000 distinct CDR3 sequences; around 23% of these occur just once. Of the sample, over 11% is held by the ten largest clones. The time point label here, explained by the study, means: persistent/refractory GD, antithyroid drugs over 5 years with positive TRAb. RNA was extracted from PBMCs in TRIzol for both TCR sequencing and RNA sequencing.

Specimen: peripheral blood mononuclear cells (PBMCs), collected when the disease was refractory, from a patient treated with antithyroid drugs. These receptor sequences come from a female donor with Graves disease.

This clonotype occurred many times. This rearrangement joins TRBV11-2 to TRBJ2-5, with D perhaps TRBD1 (6 bases). The V end was cut by 3 bases, the J end by 5 bases, with 10 bases between. This CDR3 has 13 amino acids. Germline V lookup: CDR1 SGHAT, CDR2 FQNNGV. The CDR3 sequence is CASSFIGGETQYF. CDR3 sequence (DNA): TGTGCCAGCAGCTTCATAGGGGGTGAGACCCAGTACTTC. Looking up the rest from reference TRBV11-2 and TRBJ2-5 gives the full variable domain: EAGVAQSPRYKIIEKRQSVAFWCNPISGHATLYWYQQILGQGPKLLIQFQNNGVVDDSQLPKDRFSAERLKGVDSTLKIQPAKLEDSAVYLCASSFIGGETQYFGPGTRLLVL.

The sample holds a few counts of this clonotype. CDR3 bases: TGTGCCAGCAGAGAACACAGGGAAGAGACCCAGTACTTC. Translation: CASREHREETQYF. The rearrangement joins TRBV7-9 to TRBJ2-5; weak D call: TRBD1 (6 bases). With 6 bases removed from V and 3 bases from J, the gap between germline ends came to 11 bases. The CDR3 is made up of 13 amino acids. Germline assignment: CDR1 SEHNR and CDR2 FQNEAQ (reference sequence).